What follows are 26 T cell receptor beta chains derived from one specimen sequenced in a study of regulatory T cells in long-lasting Graves disease. Time point specified: newly diagnosed GD, antithyroid drugs for less than 3 months. RNA from PBMCs was the source of the TCR library. Arm-PCR of CDR3 regions and iRepertoire HTBI primers were used to build TCR beta libraries. One entry per CDR3 protein, called by TCRdb with MiXCR from the multiplex PCR reads. The data contain roughly 360,000 distinct CDR3 sequences, 12% of them singletons. This sample was shared with a second study, whose subject was T cells in Graves' hyperthyroidism and ophthalmopathy.

Source: peripheral blood mononuclear cells (PBMCs), taken at new diagnosis, from a patient treated with antithyroid drugs. These receptors originate from a woman aged 18-29 years with Graves disease.

A word on this clonotype: This may come from a read error, since a much larger clone is one base off. The chain uses TRBV30 and TRBJ1-2; D gene ambiguous. V lost 2 bases and J 7 bases, leaving 8 bases between the germline ends. In germline, CDR1 is GTSNPN, CDR2 SVGIG (reference sequence). The CDR3 has 11 amino acids. The CDR3 protein is CAWSYGCGYTF. The CDR3 DNA sequence: TGTGCCTGGAGTTATGGCTGTGGCTACACCTTC.

In its sample, this clonotype was seen many times. V and J are TRBV10-3 and TRBJ2-5; unclear D gene. Trimming pared 3 bases from V and 5 bases from J, leaving 10 bases between. Germline V gives CDR1 ENHRY, CDR2 SYGVKD. The CDR3 is 13 amino acids. CDR3 sequence reads: CAISDPGRETQYF. The CDR3 DNA is TGTGCCATCAGTGACCCGGGTAGGGAGACCCAGTACTTC.

This clonotype has at least ten counts. The chain joins TRBV2 to TRBJ1-2; 10 bases agree with TRBD1. Trimming at V came to 8 bases and at J to 4 bases, leaving 4 bases not matched to a gene. This CDR3 has 13 residues. Per the germline V gene, CDR1 is SNHLY and CDR2 is FYNNEI. CDR3 residues: CASGRTGGYGYTF. In DNA form, the CDR3 reads TGTGCCAGCGGTCGGACAGGGGGCTATGGCTACACCTTC.

The chain combines TRBV20-1 with TRBJ2-5; D gene unclear. Germline CDR1 DFQATT, CDR2 SNEGSKA (reference sequence). The CDR3 extends over 12 amino acids. Trimming cost V 0 bases and J 5 bases, with 7 bases left between them. The CDR3 DNA follows: TGCAGTGCTAGAGATGCGCGCGAGACCCAGTACTTC. This sequence encodes CSARDARETQYF.

This clonotype was observed at least ten times. A read error may produce the germline difference seen at one junction end. The V call is TRBV5-1, the J call TRBJ1-2, with D maybe TRBD1 (5 bases). The CDR3 has 15 amino acids. CDR1 is SGHRS and CDR2 is YFSETQ in the germline V gene. CDR3 bases: TGCGCCAGCAGCCCAAACATTGACGGGGGTTACGGGATCTACTTC. This codes for CASSPNIDGGYGIYF.

This clonotype was seen at least ten times. This chain uses TRBV11-2 with TRBJ2-6, with no clear D. Trimming shortened V by 4 bases and J by 0 bases, and 13 bases separated the two germline ends. This CDR3 has 17 residues. Germline V lookup: CDR1 SGHAT, CDR2 FQNNGV. This chain's CDR3 is CASSSRHTISGANVLTF. The CDR3 DNA follows: TGTGCCAGCAGCTCCCGACATACGATCTCTGGGGCCAACGTCCTGACTTTC.

This clonotype was observed a handful of times. The J gene is TRBJ2-5, the V gene TRBV4-1; tentatively, D is TRBD2 (5 bases). The V end lost 1 base, the J end lost 7 bases, and 19 bases lay between the germline ends. Per the germline V gene, CDR1 is MGHRA and CDR2 is YSYEKL. The CDR3 length is 16 residues. The CDR3 DNA reads as TGCGCCAGCAGCCAAGCAACTATCCGCTCCGGGATGACCCAGTACTTC. Protein: CASSQATIRSGMTQYF.

This clonotype was seen at least ten times. The J gene is TRBJ1-1, the V gene TRBV27; no clear D. In germline, CDR1 is MNHEY, CDR2 SMNVEV (reference sequence). Trimming removed 5 bases from V and 4 bases from J, with 14 bases in between. The CDR3 spans 14 residues. The CDR3 DNA is TGTGCCAGCAGTCAGCCCCACATAGGCACTGAAGCTTTCTTT. This sequence encodes CASSQPHIGTEAFF.

The table lists this clonotype with many counts. This chain links TRBV10-2 with TRBJ2-3; 7 bases are a match to TRBD1. Germline V lookup: CDR1 WSHSY, CDR2 SAAADI. Trimming took 8 bases from V and 2 from J; bases not matched to a gene: 7. This CDR3 has 14 residues. The CDR3 region is CASLTGEYTDTQYF. CDR3 coding DNA: TGCGCCAGCCTAACAGGGGAGTACACAGATACGCAGTATTTT.

At least ten counts were recorded for this clonotype. The V gene is TRBV13, the J gene TRBJ1-1; 8 nucleotides line up with TRBD1. Germline V gene lookup returns CDR1 PRHDT and CDR2 FYEKMQ (reference sequence). The length of the CDR3 is 14 residues. Trimming cost V 5 bases and J 1 base; bases outside gene matches: 3. The DNA for the CDR3 is TGTGCCAGCAGCCGGACAGGGAGGAACACTGAAGCTTTCTTT. Its protein product is CASSRTGRNTEAFF.

This clonotype was picked up many times. The chain has TRBV7-6 and TRBJ2-2, with 8 bases that match TRBD2. Germline CDR1 reads SGHVS; CDR2 reads FNYEAQ. The V and J ends lost 3 bases and 4 bases, in that order; junction bases with no gene match: 4. The CDR3 extends over 15 amino acids. In nucleotides, the CDR3 is TGTGCCAGCAGCTTCGGGGGGGCTTTCACCGGGGAGCTGTTTTTT. Translation: CASSFGGAFTGELFF.

This clonotype occurred many times. The chain links TRBV29-1 to TRBJ1-1, with unresolved D. Trimming stripped 8 bases from V and 0 bases from J, with 16 bases between. Germline values: CDR1 SQVTM, CDR2 ANQGSEA. The CDR3 is 14 residues long. For the CDR3, the DNA is TGCAGCCTGGAACCCGCAAAAATGAACACTGAAGCTTTCTTT. Translating it yields CSLEPAKMNTEAFF. Complete variable domain (other parts from reference TRBV29-1 and TRBJ1-1): SAVISQKPSRDICQRGTSLTIQCQVDSQVTMMFWYRQQPGQSLTLIATANQGSEATYESGFVIDKFPISRPNLTFSTLTVSNMSPEDSSIYLCSLEPAKMNTEAFFGQGTRLTVV.

This clonotype was seen many times. The chain couples TRBV20-1 to TRBJ2-7; weak D call: TRBD1 (6 bases). The germline CDR1 and CDR2 sequences are DFQATT and SNEGSKA (reference sequence). Trimming removed 4 bases from V and 4 bases from J, with 8 bases in between. This CDR3 contains 11 residues. The CDR3 reads CSANRAYEQYF. The CDR3 coding sequence is TGCAGTGCTAACAGGGCTTACGAGCAGTACTTC.

This clonotype was observed a few times. The genes are TRBV5-4 and TRBJ2-1, with D unclear. Trimming removed 4 bases at V and 8 bases at J, with 7 bases between. The CDR3 is 11 residues long. Germline V gene lookup returns CDR1 SGHNT and CDR2 YYREEE (reference sequence). The CDR3: CASSASHEQFF. Here the CDR3 DNA reads TGTGCCAGCAGCGCCTCCCATGAGCAGTTCTTC.

V gene TRBV20-1 combines with J gene TRBJ2-3; TRBD2 matches at 9 bases. Germline V gene sequence: CDR1 DFQATT, CDR2 SNEGSKA (reference sequence). Trimming removed 3 bases from V and 6 bases from J; junction bases left unmatched: 13. The CDR3 is 16 amino acids. The CDR3 sequence: CSASGVAGVERDTQYF. The CDR3 nucleotides read TGCAGTGCTAGCGGGGTAGCGGGAGTAGAGCGTGATACGCAGTATTTT.

CDR3 in amino acids: CATSSREGKNIQYF. In DNA form, the CDR3 reads TGTGCCACCAGCAGCCGGGAAGGAAAAAACATTCAGTACTTC. The gene calls are TRBV15 and TRBJ2-4, with TRBD2 as a possible D gene (5 bases). The germline CDR1 and CDR2 sequences are LNHNV and YYDKDF (reference sequence). V lost 3 bases and J 4 bases, leaving 10 bases between the germline ends. The length of the CDR3 is 14 residues.

The chain uses TRBV6-2 or TRBV6-3 and TRBJ2-2; 7 nucleotides agree with TRBD1. The germline V gene has CDR1 MNHEY and CDR2 SVGEGT. Losses at the gene ends were 7 bases for V and 6 bases for J; bases not matched to a gene: 14. The CDR3 is 16 amino acids. CDR3 nucleotide sequence: TGTGCCAGCAACGCCTGGGGACAGCGACCGGCCGGGGAGCTGTTTTTT. It codes for CASNAWGQRPAGELFF.

This clonotype was counted many times. J is TRBJ1-1 and V is TRBV12-3 or TRBV12-4; 8 positions agree with TRBD1. J lost 11 bases, V lost 3 bases, and 8 bases had no gene match. There are 13 residues in the CDR3. The chain's CDR3 is CASSFSPGGRAFF. The CDR3 region has the DNA TGTGCCAGCAGTTTTTCCCCAGGGGGCCGCGCTTTCTTT.

The chain has TRBV28 and TRBJ1-5, with D unclear. This CDR3 region has 15 residues. V lost 3 bases to trimming and J lost 2 bases, with 11 bases between them. Per germline, CDR1 MDHEN and CDR2 SYDVKM. Here the CDR3 reads CASSLESEGNQPQHF. The DNA for the CDR3 is TGTGCCAGCAGTTTGGAATCTGAAGGCAATCAGCCCCAGCATTTT.

V is TRBV29-1 and J is TRBJ1-3; D unclear. Germline loops: CDR1 SQVTM, CDR2 ANQGSEA. V lost 0 bases and J 2 bases, leaving 11 bases between the germline ends. This CDR3 is 15 amino acids long. The DNA of the CDR3 is TGCAGCGTTGAAGATTTTTCCCTTGCTGGAAACACCATATATTTT. Residues: CSVEDFSLAGNTIYF.

This clonotype has a count of ten or more. The CDR3 DNA follows: TGTGCCATCAGTGACGGGACACCAGAGCGGACTGGGGCCAACGTCCTGACTTTC. Translating gives CAISDGTPERTGANVLTF. The gene calls are TRBV10-3 and TRBJ2-6; weak D call: TRBD1 (6 bases). The CDR3 covers 18 residues. V lost 3 bases to trimming and J lost 2 bases, with 17 bases between them. CDR1 and CDR2 (germline): ENHRY, SYGVKD.

The sample holds many counts of this clonotype. This chain connects TRBV6-4 to TRBJ1-1, with TRBD1 matching over 7 bases. Germline V CDR1 and CDR2: MRHNA, SNTAGT. V lost 8 bases, J lost 4 bases, and 10 bases stayed unmatched. The CDR3 is 14 amino acids. The CDR3 sequence: CASRAGGLSTEAFF. For the CDR3, the DNA is TGTGCCAGCCGGGCAGGGGGATTGTCCACTGAAGCTTTCTTT.

This clonotype was counted only a few times. The rearrangement links TRBV6-2 or TRBV6-3 to TRBJ1-5; D is undetermined. Germline loops: CDR1 MNHEY, CDR2 SVGEGT. CDR3 size: 12 residues. The germline V and J ends were trimmed by 5 bases and 6 bases, with 8 bases remaining between them. CDR3: CASSPPRQPQHF. CDR3 in DNA: TGTGCCAGCAGTCCCCCGCGTCAGCCCCAGCATTTT.

This clonotype has at least ten counts. The chain links TRBV28 to TRBJ2-7; 7 nucleotides line up with TRBD1. Per the germline V gene, CDR1 is MDHEN and CDR2 is SYDVKM. With V trimmed by 4 bases and J by 1 base, 4 bases remained unmatched. The CDR3 covers 14 residues. CDR3 sequence: CASSSPGQSYEQYV. The CDR3 nucleotides are TGTGCCAGCAGTTCTCCGGGACAGTCCTACGAGCAGTACGTC.

In this sample, this clonotype turned up many times. The chain couples TRBV7-9 to TRBJ1-4, with D unclear. Trimming pared 5 bases from V and 3 bases from J, leaving 16 bases between. This CDR3 comprises 16 residues. CDR1 is SEHNR, CDR2 FQNEAQ, per germline (reference sequence). The CDR3 region is CASSLQNTGPNEKLFF. CDR3 DNA sequence: TGTGCCAGCAGCCTACAGAACACTGGTCCTAATGAAAAACTGTTTTTT.

Many counts were recorded for this clonotype. V usage is TRBV7-8 and J usage is TRBJ1-5; possibly TRBD1 for D (5 bases). The CDR3 has 14 residues. Deletions cut 4 bases from V and 3 bases from J, with 10 bases between. From germline, CDR1 is SGHVS and CDR2 FQNEAQ. CDR3 nucleotide sequence: TGTGCCAGCAGCTATCAGGGTCTCAATCAGCCCCAGCATTTT. Protein product: CASSYQGLNQPQHF.